This T cell receptor (beta chain) originates from a study of blood T cell repertoires in COVID-19. The study recruited people aged 18 to 89 years across approximately 24 US areas. All recovered Cohort 3 donors got two negative PCRs, got clearance, or saw symptom resolution. Authors' data handling: It was from reference gene primer amplification that nucleated cell counts were estimated. Assay used: immunoSEQ multiplex PCR; TCRdb lists only in-frame clones, some missing. Clone size and the V and J calls come from that table; the DNA yielded D and trimming. The sample has hundreds of thousands of clones, more than 80% seen once. Notes on this clone: The identical CDR3 is also encoded by other nucleotide sequences in the sample.

The sequenced material came from PBMCs or T cells enriched from blood (not recorded which). This sequence originates from a man aged 18 to 29 who had recovered from COVID-19.

The CDR3 DNA reads as TGTGCCAGCTCACCCGGACAGGGGGCCTACGAGCAGTACTTC. The encoded protein is CASSPGQGAYEQYF. The J gene is TRBJ2-7, the V gene TRBV18, with 10 bases aligning to TRBD1. Germline lookup yields CDR1 KGHSH and CDR2 LQKENI. Trimming removed 3 bases from V and 2 bases from J; junction bases left unmatched: 1. This CDR3 region has 14 residues.